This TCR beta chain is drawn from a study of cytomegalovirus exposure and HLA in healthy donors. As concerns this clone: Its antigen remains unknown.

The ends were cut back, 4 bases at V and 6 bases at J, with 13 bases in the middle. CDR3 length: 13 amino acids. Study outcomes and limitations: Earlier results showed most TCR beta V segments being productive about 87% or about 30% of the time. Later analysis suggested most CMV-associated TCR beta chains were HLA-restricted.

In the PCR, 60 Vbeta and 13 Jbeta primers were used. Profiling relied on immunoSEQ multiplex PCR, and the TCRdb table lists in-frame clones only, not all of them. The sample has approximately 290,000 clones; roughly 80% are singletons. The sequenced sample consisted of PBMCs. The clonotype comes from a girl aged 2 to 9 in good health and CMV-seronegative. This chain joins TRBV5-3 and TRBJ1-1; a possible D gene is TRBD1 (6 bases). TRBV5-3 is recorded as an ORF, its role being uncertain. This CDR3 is CARSPGQMAEAFF. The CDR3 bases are TGTGCCAGAAGCCCAGGACAGATGGCTGAAGCTTTCTTT.